This T cell receptor beta chain was documented in a study of blood T cells in healthy people across ages. There are 14 residues in the CDR3. Germline CDR1 is DFQATT and CDR2 is SNEGSKA (reference sequence). Primed by a sample-barcoded 5' primer and a J-beta primer mix, a second PCR proceeded for about 7 to 11 cycles. TCRdb recomputed calls from the 5' RACE reads with MiXCR, one row per CDR3 protein. This sample yields 550,000 to 750,000 distinct CDR3 sequences, of which 20% to 25% are seen a single time; under 4% belongs to the top ten. This clonotype has more than one count but fewer than ten. Sample: blood. The rearrangement uses TRBV20-1 and TRBJ2-5, with 7 bases that match TRBD2. The J call may be faulty, since TRBJ2-7 better matches the DNA end. This TCR was sampled from a man aged 65 to 85 in good health. CDR3 amino acids: CSARLGGNSYEQYF. CDR3 DNA sequence: TGCAGTGCTAGATTGGGGGGGAACTCCTACGAGCAGTACTTC.